These T cell receptor beta chains were read from a single sample in a study of T cells expressing NK-cell markers. TCRdb reprocessed the 5' RACE reads and stores each CDR3 protein as one record, lacking DNA. The sample is made up of about 460,000 distinct CDR3 sequences, and the top ten hold 1.4% of it. The sequenced sample consisted of blood T cells: a sorted CD56 or NKG2C T cell subset, CD4+ or CD8+ T cells, or bulk PBMC T cells (not recorded which). These receptors were collected from a woman between 45 and 60 years old in good health. CDR3s include the opening cysteine and the closing phenylalanine or tryptophan. The order of the fields is J gene, CDR3 length, V gene, CDR3 protein.

TRBJ2-2 17 TRBV12-3/TRBV12-4 CASSRLAGVFGTGELFF
TRBJ1-2 15 TRBV5-6 CASSPQGPTRGGYTF
TRBJ2-7 14 TRBV5-1 CASSPTGQSYEQYF
TRBJ2-2 16 TRBV6-1 CASSELPPTYTGELFF
TRBJ2-7 14 TRBV25-1 CASSELRNSYEQYF
TRBJ2-5 19 TRBV2 CASSLTLAGVGLDRETQYF
TRBJ2-2 17 TRBV5-1 CASSVGWRGVDTGELFF
TRBJ2-2 19 TRBV3-1 CASSLRWIGTGGGTGELFF
TRBJ2-2 15 TRBV15 CATSIPRTNTGELFF
TRBJ2-1 16 TRBV28 CASLSPSPSSYNEQFF
TRBJ1-5 14 TRBV28 CAREGGLGNQPQHF
TRBJ1-4 15 TRBV7-8 CASSLGTRTNEKLFF
TRBJ2-3 12 TRBV12-3/TRBV12-4 CASSLDDRGLYF